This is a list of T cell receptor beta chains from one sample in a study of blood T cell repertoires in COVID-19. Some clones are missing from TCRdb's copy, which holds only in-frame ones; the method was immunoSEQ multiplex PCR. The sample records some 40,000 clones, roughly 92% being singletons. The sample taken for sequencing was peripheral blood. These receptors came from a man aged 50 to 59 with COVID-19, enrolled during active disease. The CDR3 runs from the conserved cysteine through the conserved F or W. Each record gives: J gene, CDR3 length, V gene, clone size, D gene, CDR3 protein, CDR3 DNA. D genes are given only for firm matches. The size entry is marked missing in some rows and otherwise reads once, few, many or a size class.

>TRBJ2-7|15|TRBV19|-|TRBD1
CASSILQGATYEQYF
TGTGCCAGTAGTATACTACAGGGGGCCACCTACGAGCAGTACTTC
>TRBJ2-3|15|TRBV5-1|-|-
CASSLDVGGTDTQYF
TGCGCCAGCAGCTTGGATGTGGGAGGCACAGATACGCAGTATTTT
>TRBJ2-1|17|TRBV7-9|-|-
CASSLGPRSGSGNEQFF
TGTGCCAGCAGCTTAGGCCCCCGTAGCGGTTCAGGCAATGAGCAGTTCTTC
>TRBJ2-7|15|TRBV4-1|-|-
CASGHGLLGSYEQYF
TGCGCCAGCGGACATGGTCTATTGGGCTCCTACGAGCAGTACTTC
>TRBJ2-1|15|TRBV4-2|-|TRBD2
CASSYGTSGFNEQFF
TGTGCCAGCAGCTACGGGACTAGCGGTTTCAATGAGCAGTTCTTC
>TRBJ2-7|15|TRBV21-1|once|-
CASNLPGQGKYEQYF
TGTGCCAGCAACCTTCCGGGACAGGGAAAGTACGAGCAGTACTTC
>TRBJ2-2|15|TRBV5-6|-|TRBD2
CASSRSGVWFRELFF
TGTGCCAGCAGCCGTAGCGGGGTCTGGTTCCGGGAGCTGTTTTTT
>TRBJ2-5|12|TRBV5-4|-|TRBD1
CASSGDRETQYF
TGTGCCAGCAGCGGGGACAGGGAGACCCAGTACTTC
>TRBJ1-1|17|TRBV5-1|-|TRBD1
CASSSGTGGTRGTEAFF
TGCGCCAGCAGCTCCGGGACAGGGGGCACTCGGGGCACTGAAGCTTTCTTT
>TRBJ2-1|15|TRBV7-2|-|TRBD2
CASSPWTSGTGEQFF
TGTGCCAGCAGCCCATGGACTAGCGGGACGGGTGAGCAGTTCTTC